The T cell receptor beta chain under discussion was sequenced for a study of T cells after yellow fever vaccination. Findings and caveats of the study: Among primary-vaccination clones, most reappeared after the booster, at about 95% for CD4 and about 90% for CD8. Repertoires obtained by FACS sorting could include abundant clonotypes that entered as contaminants from the bulk population.

CDR3 length: 15 residues. Trimming removed 4 bases from V and 2 bases from J; junction bases left unmatched: 2. TCR cDNA was made by 5'RACE template switching, adding a universal primer site and UMIs. TCRdb passed the 5' RACE reads through MiXCR, listing each CDR3 protein once. Of more than 65,000 distinct CDR3 sequences in the sample, 13% were seen once. This clonotype was seen more than once but under ten times. This receptor was obtained from a man aged 18-30 years who received the YFV17D yellow fever vaccine. The J gene is TRBJ1-2, the V gene TRBV12-3 or TRBV12-4, with 12 bases matching TRBD1. The sample in question was CD8+ T cells not binding an NS4B(214-222) dextramer, sorted from PBMCs, obtained 20 to 25 days after the first yellow fever vaccination. The DNA of the CDR3 is TGTGCCAGCAGTTGGGGACAGGGGGCCAACTATGGCTACACCTTC. It encodes CASSWGQGANYGYTF.